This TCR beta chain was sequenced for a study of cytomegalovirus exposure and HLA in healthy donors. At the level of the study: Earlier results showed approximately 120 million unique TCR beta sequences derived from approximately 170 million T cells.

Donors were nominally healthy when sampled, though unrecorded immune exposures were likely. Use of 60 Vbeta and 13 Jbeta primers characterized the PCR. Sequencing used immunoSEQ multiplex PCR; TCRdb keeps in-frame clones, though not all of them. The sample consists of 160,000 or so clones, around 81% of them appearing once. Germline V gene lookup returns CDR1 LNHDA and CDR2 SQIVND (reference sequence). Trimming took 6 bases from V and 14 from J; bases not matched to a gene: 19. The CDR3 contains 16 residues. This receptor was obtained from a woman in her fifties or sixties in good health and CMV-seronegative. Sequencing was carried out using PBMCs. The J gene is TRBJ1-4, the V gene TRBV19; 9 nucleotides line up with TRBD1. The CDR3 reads CASSQTGGSLSRLLFF. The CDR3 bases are TGTGCCAGTAGCCAAACAGGGGGCTCACTAAGCCGACTTCTGTTTTTT. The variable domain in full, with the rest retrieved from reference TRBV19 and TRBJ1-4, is DGGITQSPKYLFRKEGQNVTLSCEQNLNHDAMYWYRQDPGQGLRLIYYSQIVNDFQKGDIAEGYSVSREKKESFPLTVTSAQKNPTAFYLCASSQTGGSLSRLLFFGSGTQLSVL.